This TCR beta chain derives from a study of blood T cell repertoires in COVID-19. Turning to the study itself: Some COVID-19 samples were acute and others convalescent; all came from the United States, Italy and Spain. The cDNA or gDNA used as material had been derived from T cells, B-cell-depleted T cells, or PBMCs.

Study processing details: By means of reference gene primer amplification, nucleated cell counts were estimated. The protocol was immunoSEQ multiplex PCR, while the TCRdb copy is restricted to in-frame clones and leaves out a portion. That table furnishes V, J and clone size, whereas the DNA furnished D and trimming. The sample has about 190,000 clones, roughly 82% seen once. V gave up 7 bases and J gave up 7 bases, with 8 bases separating them. In germline, CDR1 is SGHVT, CDR2 SQSDAQ. The CDR3 contains 11 residues. The TCR comes from a woman in her thirties with acute or convalescent COVID-19. J is TRBJ1-3 and V is TRBV7-4; D not resolved. Sequences were obtained from peripheral blood. CDR3 residues: CASTGRNTIYF. DNA of the CDR3: TGTGCCAGCACCGGCAGGAACACCATATATTTT.